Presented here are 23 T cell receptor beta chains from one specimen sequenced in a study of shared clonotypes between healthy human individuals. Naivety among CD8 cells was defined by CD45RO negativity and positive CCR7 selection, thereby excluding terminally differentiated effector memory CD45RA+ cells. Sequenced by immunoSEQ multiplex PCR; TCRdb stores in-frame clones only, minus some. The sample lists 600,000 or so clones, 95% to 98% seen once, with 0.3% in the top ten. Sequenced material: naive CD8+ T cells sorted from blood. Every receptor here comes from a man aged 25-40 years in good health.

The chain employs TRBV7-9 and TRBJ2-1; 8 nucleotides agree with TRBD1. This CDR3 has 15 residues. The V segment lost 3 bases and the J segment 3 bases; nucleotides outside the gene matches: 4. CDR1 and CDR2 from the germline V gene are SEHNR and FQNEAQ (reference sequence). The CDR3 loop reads CASSFGQGDYNEQFF. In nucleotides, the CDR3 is TGTGCCAGCAGCTTCGGACAGGGCGACTACAATGAGCAGTTCTTC.

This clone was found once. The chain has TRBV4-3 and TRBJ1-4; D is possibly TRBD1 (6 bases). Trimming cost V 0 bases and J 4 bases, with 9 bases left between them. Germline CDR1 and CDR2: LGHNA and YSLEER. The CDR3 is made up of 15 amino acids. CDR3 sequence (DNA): TGCGCCAGCAGCCAAGACGGCAGGGGTAATGAAAAACTGTTTTTT. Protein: CASSQDGRGNEKLFF.

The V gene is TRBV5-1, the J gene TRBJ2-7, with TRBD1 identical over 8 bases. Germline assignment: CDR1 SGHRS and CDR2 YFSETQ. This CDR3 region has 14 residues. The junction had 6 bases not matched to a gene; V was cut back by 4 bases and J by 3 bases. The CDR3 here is CASSPWTGNYEQYF. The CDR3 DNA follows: TGCGCCAGCAGCCCCTGGACAGGGAACTACGAGCAGTACTTC.

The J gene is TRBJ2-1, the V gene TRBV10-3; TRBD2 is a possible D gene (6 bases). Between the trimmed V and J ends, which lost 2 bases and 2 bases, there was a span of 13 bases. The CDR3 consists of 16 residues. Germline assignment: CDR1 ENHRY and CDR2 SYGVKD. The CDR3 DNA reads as TGTGCCATCAGTGAGGGGAGACTAGATCCCTACAATGAGCAGTTCTTC. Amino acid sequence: CAISEGRLDPYNEQFF.

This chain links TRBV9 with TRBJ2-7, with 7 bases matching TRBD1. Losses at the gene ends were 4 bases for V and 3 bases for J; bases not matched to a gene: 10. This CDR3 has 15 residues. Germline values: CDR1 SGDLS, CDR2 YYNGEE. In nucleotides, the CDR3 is TGTGCCAGCAGCCCTTTTGGACAGGCCTACTACGAGCAGTACTTC. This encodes CASSPFGQAYYEQYF.

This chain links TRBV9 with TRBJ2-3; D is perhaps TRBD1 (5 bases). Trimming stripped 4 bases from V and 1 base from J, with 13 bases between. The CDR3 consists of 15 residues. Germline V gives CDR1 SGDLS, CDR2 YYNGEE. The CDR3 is CASSPWGRGTDTQYF. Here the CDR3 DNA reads TGTGCCAGCAGCCCATGGGGCAGGGGCACAGATACGCAGTATTTT. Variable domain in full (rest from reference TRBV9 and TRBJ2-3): DSGVTQTPKHLITATGQRVTLRCSPRSGDLSVYWYQQSLDQGLQFLIQYYNGEERAKGNILERFSAQQFPDLHSELNLSSLELGDSALYFCASSPWGRGTDTQYFGPGTRLTVL.

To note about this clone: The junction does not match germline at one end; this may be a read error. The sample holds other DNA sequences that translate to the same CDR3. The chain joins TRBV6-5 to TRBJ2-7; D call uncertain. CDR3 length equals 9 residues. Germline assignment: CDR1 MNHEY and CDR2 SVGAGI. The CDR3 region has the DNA TGTGCCAGCGGTTACGAGCAGTACTTC. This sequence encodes CASGYEQYF.

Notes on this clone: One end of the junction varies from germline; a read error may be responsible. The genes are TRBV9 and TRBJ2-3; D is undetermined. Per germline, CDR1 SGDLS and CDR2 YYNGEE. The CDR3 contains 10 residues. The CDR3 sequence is CASRPDTQYF. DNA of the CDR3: TGTGCTAGCAGGCCAGATACGCAGTATTTT.

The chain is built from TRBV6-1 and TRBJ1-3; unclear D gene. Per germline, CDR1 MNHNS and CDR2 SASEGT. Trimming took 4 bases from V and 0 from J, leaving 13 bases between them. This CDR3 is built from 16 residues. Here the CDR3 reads CASSGVQRSSGNTIYF. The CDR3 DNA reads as TGTGCCAGCAGTGGGGTACAGCGCAGCTCTGGAAACACCATATATTTT.

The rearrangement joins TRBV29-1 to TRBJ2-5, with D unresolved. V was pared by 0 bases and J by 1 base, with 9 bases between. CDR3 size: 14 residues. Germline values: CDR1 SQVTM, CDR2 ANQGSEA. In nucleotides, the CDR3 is TGCAGCGTTGAAGAACACGGTGTCCAAGAGACCCAGTACTTC. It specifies CSVEEHGVQETQYF.

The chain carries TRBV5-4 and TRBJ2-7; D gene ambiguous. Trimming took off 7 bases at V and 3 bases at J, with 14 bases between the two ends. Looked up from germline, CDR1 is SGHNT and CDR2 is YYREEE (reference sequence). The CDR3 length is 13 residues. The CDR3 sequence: CASQATPDYEQYF. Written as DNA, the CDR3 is TGTGCCAGCCAAGCGACCCCCGACTACGAGCAGTACTTC.

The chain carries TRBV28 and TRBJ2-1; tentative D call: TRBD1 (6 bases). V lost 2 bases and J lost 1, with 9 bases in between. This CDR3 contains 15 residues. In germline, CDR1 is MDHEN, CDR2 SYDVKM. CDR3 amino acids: CASSLMQGSYNEQFF. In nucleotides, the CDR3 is TGTGCCAGCAGTTTAATGCAGGGGTCCTACAATGAGCAGTTCTTC. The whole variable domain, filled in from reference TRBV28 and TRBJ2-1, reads DVKVTQSSRYLVKRTGEKVFLECVQDMDHENMFWYRQDPGLGLRLIYFSYDVKMKEKGDIPEGYSVSREKKERFSLILESASTNQTSMYLCASSLMQGSYNEQFFGPGTRLTVL.

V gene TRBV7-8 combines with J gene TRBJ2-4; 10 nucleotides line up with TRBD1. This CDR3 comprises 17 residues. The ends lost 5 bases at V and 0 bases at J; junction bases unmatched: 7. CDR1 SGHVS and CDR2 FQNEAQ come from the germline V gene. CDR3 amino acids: CASSPRTGGVAKNIQYF. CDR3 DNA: TGTGCCAGCAGCCCCCGGACAGGGGGGGTAGCCAAAAACATTCAGTACTTC. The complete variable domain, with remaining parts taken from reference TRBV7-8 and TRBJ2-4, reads GAGVSQSPRYKVAKRGQDVALRCDPISGHVSLFWYQQALGQGPEFLTYFQNEAQLDKSGLPSDRFFAERPEGSVSTLKIQRTQQEDSAVYLCASSPRTGGVAKNIQYFGAGTRLSVL.

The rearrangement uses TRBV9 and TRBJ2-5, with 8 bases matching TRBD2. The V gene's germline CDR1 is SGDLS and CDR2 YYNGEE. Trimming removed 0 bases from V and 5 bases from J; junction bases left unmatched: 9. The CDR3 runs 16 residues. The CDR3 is CASSVATGREGETQYF. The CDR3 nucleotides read TGTGCCAGCAGCGTAGCTACAGGCCGGGAGGGGGAGACCCAGTACTTC.

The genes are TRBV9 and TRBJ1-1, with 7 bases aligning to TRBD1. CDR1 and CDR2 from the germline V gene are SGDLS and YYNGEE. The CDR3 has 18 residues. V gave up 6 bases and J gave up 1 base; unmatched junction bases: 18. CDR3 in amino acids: CASTAGGGAGIGNTEAFF. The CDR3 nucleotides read TGTGCCAGCACCGCAGGAGGGGGCGCTGGGATAGGGAACACTGAAGCTTTCTTT.

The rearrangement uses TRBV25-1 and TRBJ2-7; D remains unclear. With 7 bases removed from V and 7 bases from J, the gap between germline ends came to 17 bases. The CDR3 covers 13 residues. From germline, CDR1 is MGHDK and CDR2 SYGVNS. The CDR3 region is CASTQATPGEQYF. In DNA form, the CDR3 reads TGTGCCAGCACCCAGGCGACGCCCGGGGAGCAGTACTTC.

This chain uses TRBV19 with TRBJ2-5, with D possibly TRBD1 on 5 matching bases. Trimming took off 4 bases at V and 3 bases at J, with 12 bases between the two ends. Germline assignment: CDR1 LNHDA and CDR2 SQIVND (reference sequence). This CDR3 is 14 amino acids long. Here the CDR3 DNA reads TGTGCCAGTAGTACCCAGGGAACCGAAGAGACCCAGTACTTC. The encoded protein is CASSTQGTEETQYF.

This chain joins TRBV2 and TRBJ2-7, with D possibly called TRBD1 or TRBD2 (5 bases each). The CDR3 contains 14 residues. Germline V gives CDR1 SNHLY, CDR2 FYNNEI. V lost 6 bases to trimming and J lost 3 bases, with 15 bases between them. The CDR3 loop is CASSHRDGLYEQYF. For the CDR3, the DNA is TGTGCCAGCAGCCATCGGGACGGACTCTACGAGCAGTACTTC.

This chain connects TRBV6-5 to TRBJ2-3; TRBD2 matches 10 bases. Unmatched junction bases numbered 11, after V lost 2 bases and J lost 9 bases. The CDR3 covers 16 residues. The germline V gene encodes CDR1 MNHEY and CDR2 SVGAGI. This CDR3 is CASSYGAGLAGETQYF. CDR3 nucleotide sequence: TGTGCCAGCAGTTACGGGGCGGGGCTAGCGGGAGAGACGCAGTATTTT.

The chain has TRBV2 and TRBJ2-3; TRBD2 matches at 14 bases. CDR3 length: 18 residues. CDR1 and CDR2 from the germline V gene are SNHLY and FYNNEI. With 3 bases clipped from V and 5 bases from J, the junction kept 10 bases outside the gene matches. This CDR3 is CASSESSGLAGDQDTQYF. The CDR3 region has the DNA TGTGCCAGCAGTGAGTCGTCGGGACTAGCGGGAGATCAAGATACGCAGTATTTT.

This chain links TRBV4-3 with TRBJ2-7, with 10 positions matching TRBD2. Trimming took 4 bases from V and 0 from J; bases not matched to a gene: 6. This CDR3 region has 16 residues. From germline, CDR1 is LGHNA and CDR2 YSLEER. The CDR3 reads CASSLSASGSSYEQYF. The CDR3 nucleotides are TGCGCCAGCAGCCTTTCAGCTAGCGGGAGCTCCTACGAGCAGTACTTC.

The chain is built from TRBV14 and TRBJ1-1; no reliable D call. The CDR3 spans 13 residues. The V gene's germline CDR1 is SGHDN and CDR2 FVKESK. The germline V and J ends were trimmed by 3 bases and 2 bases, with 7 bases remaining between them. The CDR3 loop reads CASSHGRNTEAFF. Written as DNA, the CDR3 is TGTGCCAGCAGCCACGGGAGAAACACTGAAGCTTTCTTT.

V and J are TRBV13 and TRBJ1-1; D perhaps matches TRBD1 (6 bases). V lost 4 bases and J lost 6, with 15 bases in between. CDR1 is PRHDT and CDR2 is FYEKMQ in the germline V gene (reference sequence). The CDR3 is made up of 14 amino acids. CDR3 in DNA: TGTGCCAGCAGCTCCCCCGGACAGAATCCTGAAGCTTTCTTT. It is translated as CASSSPGQNPEAFF.